The 4 T cell receptor beta chains below come from one sample, sequenced in a study of cytomegalovirus exposure and HLA in healthy donors. The PCR was carried out with 60 Vbeta primers and 13 Jbeta primers. Method: immunoSEQ multiplex PCR; TCRdb's copy keeps in-frame clones and lacks some. The data show 170,000 or so clones, with more than 80% seen just once and roughly 0.65% held by the top ten. The source material was PBMCs. These receptor sequences come from a boy aged 5-17 years in good health and CMV-seronegative.

The chain is built from TRBV4-2 and TRBJ2-4, with TRBD1 matching over 12 bases. J gave up 3 bases and V 0 bases, and 15 bases lay outside the gene matches. The CDR3 is 21 residues long. The V gene's germline CDR1 is LGHNA and CDR2 YNFKEQ. CDR3 region: CASSQDLLGQGAWWDKNIQYF. CDR3 nucleotides: TGTGCCAGCAGCCAAGATTTATTGGGACAGGGGGCATGGTGGGACAAAAACATTCAGTACTTC.

This clone has just one count. CDR3 in DNA: TGTGCCAGCAGCTTAGGGCAGGATCAGGGCAATGAGCAGTTCTTC. Encoded protein: CASSLGQDQGNEQFF. The gene calls are TRBV7-9 and TRBJ2-1; perhaps TRBD1 as D (5 bases). CDR3 size: 15 residues. Deletions cut 1 base from V and 6 bases from J, with 13 bases between. CDR1 and CDR2 from the germline V gene are SEHNR and FQNEAQ (reference sequence).

The CDR3 DNA follows: TGCACCAGCAGCCAAGTTTGGAGGTCCCCTCGGGATACGCAGTATTTT. As protein: CTSSQVWRSPRDTQYF. The gene calls are TRBV1 and TRBJ2-3; no DNA check was done on the table's D call, TRBD2. TRBV1 constitutes a pseudogene. This CDR3 is built from 16 residues.

This clone was found a few times. The chain is built from TRBV7-6 and TRBJ1-2; D is ambiguous. The V and J ends lost 5 bases and 4 bases respectively, with 14 bases between them. From germline, CDR1 is SGHVS and CDR2 FNYEAQ. The CDR3 contains 14 residues. The CDR3 sequence: CASSPYSLAYGYTF. The DNA for the CDR3 is TGTGCCAGCAGCCCGTACAGTCTCGCCTATGGCTACACCTTC.